This T cell receptor beta chain was captured by sequencing in a study of T cells after yellow fever vaccination. TCRdb independently ran MiXCR on the 5' RACE reads; one entry per CDR3 protein. This sample has under 600,000 distinct CDR3 sequences, with 13% found just once. CDR1 is LGHNA and CDR2 is YNFKEQ in the germline V gene. The CDR3 has 15 residues. Trimming took off 3 bases at V and 4 bases at J, with 15 bases between the two ends. The sequence was collected from a man aged 30 to 39 who received the YFV17D yellow fever vaccine. The chain employs TRBV4-2 and TRBJ1-1; D might be TRBD1 (6 bases). The specimen was PBMCs, collected on the day of the yellow fever booster vaccination. CDR3 protein: CASSHPDRRGTEAFF. For the CDR3, the DNA is TGTGCCAGCAGCCACCCAGACAGGCGTGGCACTGAAGCTTTCTTT.